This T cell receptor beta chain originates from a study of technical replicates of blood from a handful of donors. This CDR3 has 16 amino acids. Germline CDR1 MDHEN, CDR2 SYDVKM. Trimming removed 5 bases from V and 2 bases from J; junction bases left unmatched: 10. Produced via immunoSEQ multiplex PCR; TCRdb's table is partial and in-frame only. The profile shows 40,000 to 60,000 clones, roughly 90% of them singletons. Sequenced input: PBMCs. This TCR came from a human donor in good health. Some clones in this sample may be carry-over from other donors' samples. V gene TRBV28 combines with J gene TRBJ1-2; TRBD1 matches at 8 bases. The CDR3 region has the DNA TGTGCCAGCAGTCCTCCAGGGGGCCCTTCAAACTATGGCTACACCTTC. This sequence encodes CASSPPGGPSNYGYTF.